This record looks at one T cell receptor beta chain sequence and its context. This clonotype was counted only a few times. It lacks a known antigen. The junction departs from germline at one end; a sequencing error may be responsible. Hyperthyroidism patients were aged 18 to 65 years and newly diagnosed, with disease duration of less than 2 months. Exclusion was applied to patients with uncontrolled infections, other autoimmune diseases, pregnancy or lactation. Clinical symptoms, serum thyroxine and TRAb, thyroid ultrasound, and orbital computed tomography formed the basis for the diagnoses. Blood from progressor patients was collected at the time of first diagnosis with hyperthyroidism, before any ophthalmopathy symptoms had appeared. PBMCs were separated from 8 to 10 ml of fresh peripheral blood using Ficoll-Paque density gradient centrifugation. Progressor patients were initially diagnosed with Graves' hyperthyroidism and developed ophthalmopathy during follow-up. Total RNA was extracted using Trizol reagent, and RNA quality was assessed on an Agilent 2100 Bioanalyzer.

The data are from a study of T cells in Graves' hyperthyroidism and ophthalmopathy (dated 2019 in TCRdb). Study-level background: Peripheral blood samples were taken at the time of initial diagnosis, prior to any treatment. To identify TCR V-J signatures that set the groups apart, the researchers used a discovery cohort of 95 to 100 patients, made up of 40 to 45 with Graves' ophthalmopathy and 57 with stable Graves' hyperthyroidism. Prospective prediction of ophthalmopathy was tested in an independent validation cohort of approximately 18 hyperthyroidism patients and 17 patients who later progressed to ophthalmopathy. The approximately 90 discovery patients were randomly split 7:3 into training and test sets. The study also compared thyroid tissue and blood T-cell repertoires from roughly six Graves' hyperthyroidism patients. After blood sampling, hyperthyroidism patients were treated with methimazole at a starting dose of 30 mg daily, and ophthalmopathy patients were treated with high-dose intravenous methylprednisolone. According to the paper, TCR Vbeta CDR3 sequencing was carried out on over 130 peripheral blood samples, which came from fewer than 50 ophthalmopathy, around 75 hyperthyroidism and some 17 progressor patients.

Reading from cysteine to phenylalanine, the CDR3 counts 13 amino acids. Only the CDR3 portion is preserved as DNA: 39 bases, with reading frame beginning at the first base. CDR1 and CDR2 (GTSNPN, SVGIG) derive from the germline V gene (reference sequence). Study-wide findings and limitations: No statistical method was used to set the sample size in advance, and investigators knew the group allocation. A model built on a 13 V-J signature distinguished ophthalmopathy from stable hyperthyroidism, reaching about 88% sensitivity and 81.08% specificity in cross-validation and 80%/75% in testing. Blood samples also contained most of the expanded thyroid clonotypes (frequency above 0.001), which suggests that blood repertoires may reflect thyroid immune responses. During validation, the model predicted progression to ophthalmopathy a median of about 6.3 months ahead of onset, with 60% to 71% sensitivity and more than 72% specificity.

The TCR beta CDR3 regions were amplified from RNA transcripts. The first round of RT-PCR for the TCR CDR3 was performed with the HTBI primer set and the Qiagen OneStep RT-PCR kit. A second multiplex PCR round built the libraries, followed by size selection and purification. The libraries were sequenced on an Illumina HiSeq2000 using paired-end 100 bp reads. Processing in the source paper ran as follows. SOAPnuke was used to process the raw data, with reads discarded if the reads contained adapters or uncalled bases, had a mean Phred below 15, or lacked an exact constant-primer or identifier match. High-quality paired reads were merged with COPE v1.2.5, and unique nucleotide sequences were defined as clonotypes. Clonotypes were aligned to IMGT TRBV, TRBD and TRBJ reference segments using MiTCR v1.1. The analysis was restricted to V-J combinations with a frequency above 0.0001, which together covered around 99% of the repertoires. A TCS score was defined as the ratio of F50 (clonal expansion) to E x V (chaos), with BLOSUM62-based TCRdist applied between CDR3 peptides within each V-J. Welch's t-statistics and random forest reduced around 510 V-J features to 13, which were used in a naive Bayes classifier (R e1071). The public sequencing data were trimmed at Q25 with fastp and processed into clonotypes with MiXCR by TCRdb, which kept only in-frame beta chains. Each CDR3 protein gets just one entry, which takes the most common genes and DNA from the rows behind it. It is TCRdb's table, rather than the study itself, that gives the V and J calls and clone size. This sample gives roughly 500,000 distinct CDR3 sequences in total; 11% to 15% of them show up just once. The ten largest account for almost 6% of the sample.

Rearrangement joined TRBV30 to TRBJ1-4, with TRBD1 perhaps the D gene, on 6 matching bases. This TCR derives from a young woman with Graves' hyperthyroidism that later progressed to Graves' ophthalmopathy. Source material: blood. The DNA sequence is TGTGCCTGGAGACAGGGACCTAATGAAAAACTGCTTTTT. The encoded protein is CAWRQGPNEKLLF.